This TCR beta chain was recorded in a study of follicular helper T cells after annual influenza vaccination (dated by TCRdb to the late 2010s). About the full investigation: Blood was collected on days 0, 7 and 28 after each seasonal influenza vaccination. To look at recall of cTfh clones, some subjects were tracked through successive annual vaccinations covering the 2013-2014, 2014-2015 and 2015-2016 seasons. One week after vaccination, a second recruited cohort of more than nine subjects (Table S1) displayed a similar ICOS+CD38+ cTfh response. Multi-year samples were available for six subjects, with four spanning two vaccination seasons and two spanning three seasons. Samples from 2013-2014 were cryopreserved, whereas samples from about 2015 were processed immediately after collection. Findings and caveats that apply to the study as a whole: Productive TCRB sequences were recovered from only about 10-23% of analyzed cells, so rare clonotypes could not be sampled. Day 7 ICOS+CD38+ clones were most often found later in ICOS-CD38- cTfh, suggesting that subset may serve as a memory reservoir. Successive annual vaccinations recalled a recurring oligoclonal ICOS+CD38+ cTfh response that included tetramer and AIM influenza-specific clonotypes. ICOS+CD38+ cTfh clonality correlated with the frequency of that population, and its change correlated with the change in circulating plasmablast frequency. In evaluating whether influenza clones were enriched, the possibility that the far larger non-cTfh compartments were undersampled could not be ruled out.

The method was the immunoSEQ multiplex PCR assay. Adaptive Biotechnologies handled the TCRB amplification, library preparation, sequencing and preliminary bioinformatics at Survey level resolution. The original pipeline was this. Clonality was calculated in R as 1 minus normalized Shannon entropy, and the Gini index was calculated with the R package ineq. The overlap score was defined as the summed counts of shared sequences divided by the total counts of all sequences in both compared samples. Fisher's exact test, with an assumed theoretical repertoire of 10^7 TCRB sequences, was used to assess the significance of shared clonotypes. TCRdb limited this immuneACCESS table to in-frame rearrangements with V and J called. A share of clones is missing; checked studies link under half to unresolved V genes, and the rest is unexplained. V and J calls and clone size are given by that table; D and trimming were obtained from the DNA. Recorded for this sample are 11,000 to 15,000 clones; approximately 84% of them occurred a single time. Jointly, the top ten make up around 0.3% of the sample.

The time point label on this specimen signifies: 2014-2015 season, pre-vaccination. Seasonal inactivated influenza vaccine (Fluvarix) was administered to adults, and sorted blood CD4 subsets were tracked by TCRB sequencing before and after vaccination. Subjects were considered eligible if community-dwelling and if influenza vaccine had not been received in the prior 6 months. Exclusions included influenza vaccine contraindications, substance abuse, HIV/AIDS, active malignancy, immunomodulatory medication and active illness such as respiratory infection. At each time point, about 35 to 110 mL of blood was collected. PBMC were isolated using Ficoll-Paque PLUS or SepMate separation. As a comparison non-Tfh subset, CXCR5- memory CD4 T cells were sorted. Before DNA was extracted, the cell subsets were sorted from PBMC using a BD FACS Aria. As regards this clone: Its target antigen remains unknown. Within one base of it there is no much larger clone, and no base qualities were kept.

CDR1 and CDR2, per the germline V gene, are SGHRS and YFSETQ. Inclusive of the bounding cysteine and phenylalanine, the CDR3 is 13 residues long. The entry retains the CDR3 DNA only, 39 bases that are in frame from base 1. Trimming takes 4 bases off V and 6 bases off J; junction bases not matched to a gene: 3. The sequence joins TRBV5-1 to TRBJ1-1; TRBD1 fits 10 bases in the junction. This receptor was taken from an adult who received the influenza vaccine. The input for sequencing was CXCR5- memory CD4+ T cells sorted from blood, taken on the day of influenza vaccination. The cell subset or site label corresponds to: CXCR5- memory CD4 T cells. The nucleotides are TGCGCCAGCAGCCAAGGACAGGGGGCTGAAGCTTTCTTT. The translation is CASSQGQGAEAFF.